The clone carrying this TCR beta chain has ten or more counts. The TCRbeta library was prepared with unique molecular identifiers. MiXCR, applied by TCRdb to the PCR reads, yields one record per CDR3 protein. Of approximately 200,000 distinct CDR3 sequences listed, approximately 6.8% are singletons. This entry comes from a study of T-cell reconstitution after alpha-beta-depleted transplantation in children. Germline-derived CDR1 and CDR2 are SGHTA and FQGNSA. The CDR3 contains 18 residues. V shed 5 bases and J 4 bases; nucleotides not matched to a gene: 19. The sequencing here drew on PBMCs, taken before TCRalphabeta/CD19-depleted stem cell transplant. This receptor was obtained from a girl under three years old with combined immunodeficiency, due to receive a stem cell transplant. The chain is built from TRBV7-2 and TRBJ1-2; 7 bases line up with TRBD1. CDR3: CASSPPAAGGGVGYGYTF. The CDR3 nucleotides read TGTGCCAGCAGCCCCCCTGCGGCAGGGGGAGGGGTAGGCTATGGCTACACCTTC. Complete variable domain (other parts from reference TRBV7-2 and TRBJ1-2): GAGVSQSPSNKVTEKGKDVELRCDPISGHTALYWYRQSLGQGLEFLIYFQGNSAPDKSGLPSDRFSAERTGGSVSTLTIQRTQQEDSAVYLCASSPPAAGGGVGYGYTFGSGTRLTVV.